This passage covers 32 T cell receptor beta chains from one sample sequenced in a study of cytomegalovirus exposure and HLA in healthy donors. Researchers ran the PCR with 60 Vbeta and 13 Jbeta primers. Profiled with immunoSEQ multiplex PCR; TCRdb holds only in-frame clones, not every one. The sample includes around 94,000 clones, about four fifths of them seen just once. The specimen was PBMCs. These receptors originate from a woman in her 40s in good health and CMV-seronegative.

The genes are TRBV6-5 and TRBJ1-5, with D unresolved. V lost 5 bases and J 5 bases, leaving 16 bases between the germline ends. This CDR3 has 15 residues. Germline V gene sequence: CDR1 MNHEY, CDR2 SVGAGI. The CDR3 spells CASSPGYSPHQPQHF. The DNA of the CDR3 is TGTGCCAGCAGTCCCGGCTACAGTCCCCATCAGCCCCAGCATTTT.

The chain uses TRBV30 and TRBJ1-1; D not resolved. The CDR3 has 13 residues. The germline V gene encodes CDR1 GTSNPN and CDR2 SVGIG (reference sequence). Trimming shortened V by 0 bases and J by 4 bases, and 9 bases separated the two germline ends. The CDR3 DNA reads TGTGCCTGGAGTGTATACCCGGGCACTGAAGCTTTCTTT. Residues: CAWSVYPGTEAFF.

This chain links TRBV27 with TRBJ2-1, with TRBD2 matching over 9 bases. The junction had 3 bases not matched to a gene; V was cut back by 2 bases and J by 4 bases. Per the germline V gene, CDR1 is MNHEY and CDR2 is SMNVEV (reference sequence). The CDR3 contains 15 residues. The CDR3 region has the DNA TGTGCCAGCAGTTTAGCGGGGGGGCCTTACAATGAGCAGTTCTTC. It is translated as CASSLAGGPYNEQFF.

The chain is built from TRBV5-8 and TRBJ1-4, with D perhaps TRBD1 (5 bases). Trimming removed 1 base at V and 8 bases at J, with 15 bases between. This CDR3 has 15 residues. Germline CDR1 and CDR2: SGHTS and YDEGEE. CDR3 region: CASSLRAGSGEKLFF. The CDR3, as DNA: TGTGCCAGCAGCTTGCGGGCAGGGAGCGGGGAAAAACTGTTTTTT.

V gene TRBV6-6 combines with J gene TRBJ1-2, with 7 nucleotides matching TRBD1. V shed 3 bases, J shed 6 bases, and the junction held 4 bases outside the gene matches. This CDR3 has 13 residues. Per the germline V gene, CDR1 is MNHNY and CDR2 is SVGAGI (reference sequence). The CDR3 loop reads CASSYRQGNGYTF. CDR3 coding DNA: TGTGCCAGCAGTTATAGACAGGGAAATGGCTACACCTTC.

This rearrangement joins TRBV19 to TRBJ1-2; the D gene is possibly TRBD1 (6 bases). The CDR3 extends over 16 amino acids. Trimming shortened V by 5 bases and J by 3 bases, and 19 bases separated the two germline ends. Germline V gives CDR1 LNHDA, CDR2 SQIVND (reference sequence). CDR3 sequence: CASSLYRQAAYYGYTF. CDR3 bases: TGTGCCAGTAGTCTCTACCGACAGGCAGCCTACTATGGCTACACCTTC.

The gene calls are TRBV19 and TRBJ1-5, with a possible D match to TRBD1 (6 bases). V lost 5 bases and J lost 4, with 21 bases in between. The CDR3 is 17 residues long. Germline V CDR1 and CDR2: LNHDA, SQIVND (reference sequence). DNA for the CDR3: TGTGCCAGTAGTCTCCCGGCGGCAGGGGCTTGGAATCAGCCCCAGCATTTT. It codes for CASSLPAAGAWNQPQHF.

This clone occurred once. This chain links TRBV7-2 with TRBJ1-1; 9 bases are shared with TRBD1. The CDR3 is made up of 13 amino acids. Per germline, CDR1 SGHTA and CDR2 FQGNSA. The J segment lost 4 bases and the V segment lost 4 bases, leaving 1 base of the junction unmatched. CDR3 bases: TGTGCCAGCAGCTGGGACAGGGCCACTGAAGCTTTCTTT. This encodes CASSWDRATEAFF.

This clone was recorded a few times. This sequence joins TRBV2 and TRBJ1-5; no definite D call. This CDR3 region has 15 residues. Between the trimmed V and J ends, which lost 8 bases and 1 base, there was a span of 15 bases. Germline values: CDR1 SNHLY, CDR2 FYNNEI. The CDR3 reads CASLAETSSNQPQHF. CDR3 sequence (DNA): TGTGCCAGCTTGGCAGAAACATCCAGCAATCAGCCCCAGCATTTT.

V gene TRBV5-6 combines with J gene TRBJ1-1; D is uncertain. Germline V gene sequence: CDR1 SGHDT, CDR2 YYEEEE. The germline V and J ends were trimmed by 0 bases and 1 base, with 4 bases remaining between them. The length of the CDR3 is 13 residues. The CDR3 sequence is CASSLVRNTEAFF. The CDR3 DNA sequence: TGTGCCAGCAGCTTGGTCAGGAACACTGAAGCTTTCTTT.

This CDR3 reads CASSPHGTGLDQPQHF. The CDR3 coding sequence is TGTGCCAGCAGCCCGCACGGGACAGGGCTTGATCAGCCCCAGCATTTT. The chain joins TRBV9 to TRBJ1-5, with 9 bases aligning to TRBD1. Germline assignment: CDR1 SGDLS and CDR2 YYNGEE. After removal of 4 bases from V and 5 bases from J, the junction contained 10 bases not matched to a gene. The CDR3 extends over 16 amino acids.

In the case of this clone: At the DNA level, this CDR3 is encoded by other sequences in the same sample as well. CDR3 DNA sequence: TGCGCCAGCAGCTTGGCGGGGGGGCGGGAGACCCAGTACTTC. Amino acid sequence: CASSLAGGRETQYF. The V call is TRBV5-1, the J call TRBJ2-5; 8 bases fit TRBD2. Germline V lookup: CDR1 SGHRS, CDR2 YFSETQ. V lost 0 bases to trimming and J lost 5 bases; unmatched junction nucleotides: 3. This CDR3 comprises 14 residues.

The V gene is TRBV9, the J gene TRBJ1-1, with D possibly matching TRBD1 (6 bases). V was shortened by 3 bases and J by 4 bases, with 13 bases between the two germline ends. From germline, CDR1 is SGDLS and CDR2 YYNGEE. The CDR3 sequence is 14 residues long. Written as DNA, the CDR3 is TGTGCCAGCAGCGGCTTCGGGGGGGCCACTGAAGCTTTCTTT. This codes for CASSGFGGATEAFF.

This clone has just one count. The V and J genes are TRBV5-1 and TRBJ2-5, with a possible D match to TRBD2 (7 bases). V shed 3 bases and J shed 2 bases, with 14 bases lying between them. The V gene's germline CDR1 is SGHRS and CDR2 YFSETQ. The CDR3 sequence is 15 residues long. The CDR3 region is CASSSGGGGQETQYF. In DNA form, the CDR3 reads TGCGCCAGCAGCTCGGGAGGAGGGGGGCAAGAGACCCAGTACTTC.

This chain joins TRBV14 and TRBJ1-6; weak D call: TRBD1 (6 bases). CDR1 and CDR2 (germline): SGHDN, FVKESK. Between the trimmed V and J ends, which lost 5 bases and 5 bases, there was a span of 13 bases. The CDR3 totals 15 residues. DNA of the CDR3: TGTGCCAGCAGCTACACAGGGCTCGATAATTCACCCCTCCACTTT. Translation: CASSYTGLDNSPLHF.

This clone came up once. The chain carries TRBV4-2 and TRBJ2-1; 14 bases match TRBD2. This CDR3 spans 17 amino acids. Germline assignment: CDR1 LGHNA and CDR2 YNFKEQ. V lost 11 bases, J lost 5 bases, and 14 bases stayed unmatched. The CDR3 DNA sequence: TGTGCCTCCTCAGGGACTAGCGGGGGCCACTTCAACAATGAGCAGTTCTTC. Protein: CASSGTSGGHFNNEQFF.

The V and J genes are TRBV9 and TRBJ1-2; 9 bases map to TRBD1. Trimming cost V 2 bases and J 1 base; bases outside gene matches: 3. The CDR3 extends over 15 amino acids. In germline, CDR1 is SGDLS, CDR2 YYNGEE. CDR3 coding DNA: TGTGCCAGCAGCGTGACAGGGGGGAATAACTATGGCTACACCTTC. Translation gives CASSVTGGNNYGYTF.

The CDR3 sequence: CSVESGTGAHSYEQYF. For the CDR3, the DNA is TGCAGCGTTGAATCTGGGACAGGGGCCCACTCCTACGAGCAGTACTTC. The chain joins TRBV29-1 to TRBJ2-7; 10 bases fit TRBD1. Trimming at V came to 2 bases and at J to 0 bases, leaving 7 bases not matched to a gene. This CDR3 region has 16 residues. Germline-derived CDR1 and CDR2 are SQVTM and ANQGSEA.

The CDR3 spells CASSPGGTNTDTQYF. In DNA, the CDR3 is TGTGCCAGCAGTCCCGGGGGGACCAACACAGATACGCAGTATTTT. This sequence joins TRBV28 and TRBJ2-3; TRBD2 matches 7 bases. This CDR3 is 15 amino acids long. J was trimmed by 2 bases and V by 5 bases; bases with no gene match: 7. Germline loops: CDR1 MDHEN, CDR2 SYDVKM.

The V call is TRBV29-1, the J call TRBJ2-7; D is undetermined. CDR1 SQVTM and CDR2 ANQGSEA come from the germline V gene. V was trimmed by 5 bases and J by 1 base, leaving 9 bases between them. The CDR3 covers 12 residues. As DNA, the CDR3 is TGCAGCGTTCTGGTCAGATCCTACGAGCAGTACTTC. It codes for CSVLVRSYEQYF.

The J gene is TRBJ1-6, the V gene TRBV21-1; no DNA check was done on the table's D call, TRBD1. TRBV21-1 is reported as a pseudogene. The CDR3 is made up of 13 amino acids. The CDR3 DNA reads TGTGCGCTGGGCCTACTTCTTAATTCACCCCTCCACTTT. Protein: CALGLLLNSPLHF.

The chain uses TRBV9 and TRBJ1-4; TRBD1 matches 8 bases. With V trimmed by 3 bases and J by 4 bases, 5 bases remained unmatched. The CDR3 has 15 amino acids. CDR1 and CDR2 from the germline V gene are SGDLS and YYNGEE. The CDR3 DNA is TGTGCCAGCAGCGCAATGACAGGGGATAATGAAAAACTGTTTTTT. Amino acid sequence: CASSAMTGDNEKLFF. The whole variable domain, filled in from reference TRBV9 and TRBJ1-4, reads DSGVTQTPKHLITATGQRVTLRCSPRSGDLSVYWYQQSLDQGLQFLIQYYNGEERAKGNILERFSAQQFPDLHSELNLSSLELGDSALYFCASSAMTGDNEKLFFGSGTQLSVL.

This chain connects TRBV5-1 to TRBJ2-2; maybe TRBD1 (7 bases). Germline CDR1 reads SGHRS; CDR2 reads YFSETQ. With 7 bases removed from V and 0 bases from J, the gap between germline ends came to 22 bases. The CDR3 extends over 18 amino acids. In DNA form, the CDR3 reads TGCGCCAGCGGAGAGAGGACAGGAGGGTTGACGAACACCGGGGAGCTGTTTTTT. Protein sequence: CASGERTGGLTNTGELFF.

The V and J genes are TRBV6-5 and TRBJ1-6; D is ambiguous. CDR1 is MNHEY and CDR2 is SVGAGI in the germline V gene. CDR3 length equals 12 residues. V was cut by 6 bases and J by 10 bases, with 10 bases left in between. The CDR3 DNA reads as TGTGCCAGCAGGACGGGAGACTCACCCCTCCACTTT. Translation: CASRTGDSPLHF.

CDR3 coding DNA: TGTGCCAGCAGCGTAGGGTGGGAGGGCGCCGAGCAGTACTTC. This translates into CASSVGWEGAEQYF. The chain links TRBV9 to TRBJ2-7; 7 bases map to TRBD2. The V gene's germline CDR1 is SGDLS and CDR2 YYNGEE. Trimming took 0 bases from V and 6 from J; bases not matched to a gene: 6. The CDR3 spans 14 residues.

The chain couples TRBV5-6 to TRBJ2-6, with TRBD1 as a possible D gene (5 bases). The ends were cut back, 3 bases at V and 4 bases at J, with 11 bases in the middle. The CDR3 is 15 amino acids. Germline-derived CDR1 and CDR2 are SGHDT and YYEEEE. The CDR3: CASSSRASGANVLTF. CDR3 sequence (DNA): TGTGCCAGCAGCTCCAGGGCATCAGGGGCCAACGTCCTGACTTTC.

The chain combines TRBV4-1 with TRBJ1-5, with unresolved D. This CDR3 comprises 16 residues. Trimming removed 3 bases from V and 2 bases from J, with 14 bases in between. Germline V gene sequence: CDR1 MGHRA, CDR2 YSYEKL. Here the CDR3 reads CASSQVPETRNQPQHF. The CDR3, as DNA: TGCGCCAGCAGCCAGGTACCTGAAACACGCAATCAGCCCCAGCATTTT.

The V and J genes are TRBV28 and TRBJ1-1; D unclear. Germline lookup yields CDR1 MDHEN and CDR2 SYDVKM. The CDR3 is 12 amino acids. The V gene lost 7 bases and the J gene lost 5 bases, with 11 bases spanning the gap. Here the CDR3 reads CASKVARTEAFF. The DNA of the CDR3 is TGTGCCAGCAAGGTAGCCCGGACTGAAGCTTTCTTT. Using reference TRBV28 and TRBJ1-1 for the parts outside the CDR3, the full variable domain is DVKVTQSSRYLVKRTGEKVFLECVQDMDHENMFWYRQDPGLGLRLIYFSYDVKMKEKGDIPEGYSVSREKKERFSLILESASTNQTSMYLCASKVARTEAFFGQGTRLTVV.

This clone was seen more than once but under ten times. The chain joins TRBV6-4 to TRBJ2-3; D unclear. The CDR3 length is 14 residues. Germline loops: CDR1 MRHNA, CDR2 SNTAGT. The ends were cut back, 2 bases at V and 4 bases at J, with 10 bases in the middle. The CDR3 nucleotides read TGTGCCAGCAGTGACAACACAGCCTCAGATACGCAGTATTTT. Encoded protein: CASSDNTASDTQYF.

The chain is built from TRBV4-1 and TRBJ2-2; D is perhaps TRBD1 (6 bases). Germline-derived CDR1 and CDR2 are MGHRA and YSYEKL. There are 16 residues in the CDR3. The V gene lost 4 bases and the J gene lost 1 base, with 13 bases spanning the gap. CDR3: CASSRVTGRNTGELFF. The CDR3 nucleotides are TGCGCCAGCAGCCGAGTTACAGGGCGGAACACCGGGGAGCTGTTTTTT.

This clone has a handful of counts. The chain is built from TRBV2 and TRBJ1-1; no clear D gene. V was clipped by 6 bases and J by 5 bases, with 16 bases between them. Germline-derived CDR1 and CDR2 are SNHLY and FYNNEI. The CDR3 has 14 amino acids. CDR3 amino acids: CASSLTAGGTEAFF. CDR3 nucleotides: TGTGCCAGCAGCCTCACAGCCGGAGGGACTGAAGCTTTCTTT.

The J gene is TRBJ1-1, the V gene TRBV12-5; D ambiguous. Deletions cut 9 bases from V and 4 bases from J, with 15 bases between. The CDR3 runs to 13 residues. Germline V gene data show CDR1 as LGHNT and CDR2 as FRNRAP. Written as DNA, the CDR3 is TGTGCTAGCGTTCCTCTATCGAGCACTGAAGCTTTCTTT. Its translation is CASVPLSSTEAFF. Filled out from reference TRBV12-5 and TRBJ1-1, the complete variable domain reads DARVTQTPRHKVTEMGQEVTMRCQPILGHNTVFWYRQTMMQGLELLAYFRNRAPLDDSGMPKDRFSAEMPDATLATLKIQPSEPRDSAVYFCASVPLSSTEAFFGQGTRLTVV.